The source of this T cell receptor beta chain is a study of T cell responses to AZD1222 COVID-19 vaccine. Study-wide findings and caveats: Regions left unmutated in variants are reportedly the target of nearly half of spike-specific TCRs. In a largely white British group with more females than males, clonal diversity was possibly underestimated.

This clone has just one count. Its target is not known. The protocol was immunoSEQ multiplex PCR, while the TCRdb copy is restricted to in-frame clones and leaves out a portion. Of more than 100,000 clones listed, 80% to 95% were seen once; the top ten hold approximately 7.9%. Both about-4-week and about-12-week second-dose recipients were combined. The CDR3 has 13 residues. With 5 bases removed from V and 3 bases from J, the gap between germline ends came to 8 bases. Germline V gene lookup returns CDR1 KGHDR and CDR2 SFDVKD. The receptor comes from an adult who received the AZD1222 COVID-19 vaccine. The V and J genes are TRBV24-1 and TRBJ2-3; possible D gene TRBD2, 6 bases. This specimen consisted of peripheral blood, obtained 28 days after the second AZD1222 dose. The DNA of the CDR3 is TGTGCCACCAGTGGGGGGAGGACAGATACGCAGTATTTT. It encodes CATSGGRTDTQYF.